This T cell receptor (beta chain) was identified during a study of shared clonotypes between healthy human individuals (dated by TCRdb to 2020 to 2022). Context from the whole study: A couple of women and a few men aged 18 to 49 years were included in the cohort. For each donor, three plates each were used for CD4 naive and CD4 memory, two plates were used for CD8 naive, and one plate was used for CD8 memory. To estimate repertoire size and how much clonotypes are shared between individuals, the study performed deep sequencing of blood TCR repertoires from about five healthy adults. Libraries were prepared and TCR repertoires were sequenced by different laboratories using diverse techniques, in order to increase sequencing depth and limit assay-specific biases. Each donor's leukapheresis produced roughly between roughly 0.85 and 10 billion PBMCs. What the work shows at the level of the full study, not this receptor alone: Clonotypes shared by all four sorted-subset donors showed higher generation probabilities than non-shared clonotypes. Estimated clonotype richness was generally larger for naive than for memory subsets. When a few donors were compared, the shared fraction of clonotypes was around 5% for naive CD4, 3.5% for naive CD8, about 2.5% for memory CD4, and roughly 0.4% for memory CD8. Even with the large sequencing depth, rarefaction of the sorted-subset datasets indicated that sequencing was incomplete. Pairwise subsampling led to the expectation that sequencing depth would affect the degree of clonotype sharing among donors. Only blood was sampled, and tissue TCR repertoires likely differ from those in blood. The small number of donors limited the genetic and exposure-history diversity represented.

Trimming costs V 9 bases and J 4 bases, and their ends lie 15 bases apart. For CDR1 and CDR2, the germline V gene lists MNHEY and SVGAGI. Its CDR3 holds 13 amino acids, cysteine through phenylalanine. Just CDR3 DNA is preserved here, 39 bases in frame from base 1. Donors were healthy HIV-negative adults with no recently reported acute infections or vaccinations. Every donor was a Caucasian adult living in Nashville, Tennessee, USA. CD4+ T cells were enriched through magnetic negative selection, after which naive cells were positively selected on CD45RA and the remaining negative fraction served as the memory subset. After blood collection by leukapheresis, PBMCs were isolated using Ficoll-Histopaque density gradient centrifugation and then cryopreserved in the vapor phase of liquid nitrogen. Purity and quantity of every magnetically sorted T cell population were checked by analytical flow cytometry. Genomic DNA was isolated from every sorted fraction and measured by UV absorbance on a Nanodrop 2000c.

Using the deep immunoSEQ assay, TCR CDR3 regions were amplified from genomic DNA by multiplex PCR. Extracted genomic DNA from each cell subset was spread evenly across all wells of several immunoSEQ 96-well plates, with each plate serving as a replicate. For sorted subsets, approximately 210 ng of genomic DNA, equivalent to about 30,000 T cell genomes, went into each replicate PCR. Purified libraries were quantified with a Qubit 3.0 fluorometer, sized on a Bioanalyzer 2100, and re-quantified with the KAPA Library Quantification kit. Every immunoSEQ 96-well plate was sequenced on a separate single-read 150-cycle Illumina NextSeq 550 flow cell. Per the original workflow: Because the immunoSEQ output held only junctional sequences and lacked quality scores, the filtering could not match the filtering applied to full-length reads. Sequences were annotated with PyIR, a Python wrapper for IgBLAST v1.9, and V/J genes and CDR3 were assigned using IMGT germline references. Reads with weak V/J assignments (E-value above 1e-6), missing CDR3, stop codons, out-of-frame junctions, or ambiguous translated residues were removed. V3J clonotypes were defined as sequences sharing the same inferred V gene, J gene, and CDR3 amino acid sequence. To compute the percentage overlap between repertoires, the number of shared unique clonotypes was divided by the size of the smaller repertoire. Richness of each repertoire was evaluated using RTK rarefaction, the Chao1 estimator, and Recon v2.1 estimates of unobserved clonotypes. OLGA was used to compute generation probabilities for all TCRbeta clonotypes that the gDNA method yielded from a few donors. What TCRdb holds here is the immuneACCESS table cut down to in-frame rearrangements. Part of the clones is not present; checked against another copy, under half of the missing clones reflect an unresolved V gene, and the others are unexplained. The V and J calls and clone size come from that table; D and trimming were worked out from the DNA. The sample data list around 1,100,000 clones, and 70% to 80% of these were observed just once. About 0.89% of the sample is held by the ten biggest clonotypes.

Concerning this clone itself: Its recognized antigen is unknown. No per-base quality is available; no much larger clone lies one base away.

The clonotype originates from a man between 18 and 29 years old in good health. Some clones in this sample may be carry-over from other donors' samples. Source material: memory CD4+ T cells from PBMCs. What the cell subset or site label conveys for this sample: CD45RA-negative fraction. This chain joins TRBV6-5 to TRBJ1-1; TRBD1 is a weak D gene call, 5 bases matching. This receptor carries the CDR3 CASLGTGVTEAFF. The bases are TGTGCCAGTCTCGGGACGGGTGTCACTGAAGCTTTCTTT.